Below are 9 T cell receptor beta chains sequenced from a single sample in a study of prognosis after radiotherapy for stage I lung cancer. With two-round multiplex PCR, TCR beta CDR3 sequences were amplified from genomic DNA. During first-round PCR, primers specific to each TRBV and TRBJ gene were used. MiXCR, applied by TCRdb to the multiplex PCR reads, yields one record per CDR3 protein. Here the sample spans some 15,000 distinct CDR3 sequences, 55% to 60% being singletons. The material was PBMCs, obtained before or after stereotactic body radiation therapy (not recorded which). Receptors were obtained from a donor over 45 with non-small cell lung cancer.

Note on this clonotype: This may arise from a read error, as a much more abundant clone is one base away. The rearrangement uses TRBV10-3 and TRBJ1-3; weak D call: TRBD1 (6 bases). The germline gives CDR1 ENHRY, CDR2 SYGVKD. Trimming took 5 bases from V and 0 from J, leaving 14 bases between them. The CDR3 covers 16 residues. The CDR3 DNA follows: TGTGCCATCAGTCCTCCCGACAGGTCCTCTGGAAACACCATATATTTT. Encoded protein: CAISPPDRSSGNTIYF.

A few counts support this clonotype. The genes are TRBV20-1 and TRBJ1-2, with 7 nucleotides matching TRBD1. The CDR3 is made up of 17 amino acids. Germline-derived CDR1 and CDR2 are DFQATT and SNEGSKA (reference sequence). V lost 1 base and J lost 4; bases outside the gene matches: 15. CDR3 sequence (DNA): TGCAGTGCTAGAGCAACGTTAGGTGAGGGGGCGCGCTATGGCTACACCTTC. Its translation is CSARATLGEGARYGYTF.

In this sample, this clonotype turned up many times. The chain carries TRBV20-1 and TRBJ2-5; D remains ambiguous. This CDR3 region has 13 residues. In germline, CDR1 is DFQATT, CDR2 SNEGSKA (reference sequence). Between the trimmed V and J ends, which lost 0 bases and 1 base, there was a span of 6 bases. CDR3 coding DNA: TGCAGTGCTAGAGAGGCAGGCCAAGAGACCCAGTACTTC. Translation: CSAREAGQETQYF.

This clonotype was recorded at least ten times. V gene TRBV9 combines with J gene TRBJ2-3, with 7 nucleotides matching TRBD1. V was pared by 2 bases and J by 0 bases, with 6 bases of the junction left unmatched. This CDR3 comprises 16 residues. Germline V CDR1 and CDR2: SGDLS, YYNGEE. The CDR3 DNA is TGTGCCAGCAGCGTGGGGACAGTCGCTAGCACAGATACGCAGTATTTT. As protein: CASSVGTVASTDTQYF. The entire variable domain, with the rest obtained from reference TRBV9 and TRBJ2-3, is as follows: DSGVTQTPKHLITATGQRVTLRCSPRSGDLSVYWYQQSLDQGLQFLIQYYNGEERAKGNILERFSAQQFPDLHSELNLSSLELGDSALYFCASSVGTVASTDTQYFGPGTRLTVL.

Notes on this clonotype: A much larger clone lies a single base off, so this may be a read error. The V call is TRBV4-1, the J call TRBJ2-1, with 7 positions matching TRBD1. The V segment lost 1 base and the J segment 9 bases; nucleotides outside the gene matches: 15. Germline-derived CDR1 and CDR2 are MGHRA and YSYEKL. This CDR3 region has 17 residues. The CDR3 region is CASSQAHSAYGDSEQFF. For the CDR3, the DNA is TGCGCCAGCAGCCAAGCCCATTCAGCCTACGGGGACAGTGAGCAGTTCTTC.

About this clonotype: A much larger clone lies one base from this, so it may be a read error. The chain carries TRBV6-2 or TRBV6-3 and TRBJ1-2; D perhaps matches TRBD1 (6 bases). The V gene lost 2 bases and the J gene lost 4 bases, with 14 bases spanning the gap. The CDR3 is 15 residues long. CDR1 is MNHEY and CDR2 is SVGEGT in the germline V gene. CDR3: CASSYNTGTSYGYTF. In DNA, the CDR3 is TGTGCCAGCAGTTACAATACAGGGACCAGCTATGGCTACACCTTC.

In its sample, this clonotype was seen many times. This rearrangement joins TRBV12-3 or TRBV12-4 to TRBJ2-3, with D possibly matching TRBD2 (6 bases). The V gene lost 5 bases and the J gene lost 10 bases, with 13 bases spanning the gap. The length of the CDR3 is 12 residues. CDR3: CASSRDFSAQYF. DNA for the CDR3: TGTGCCAGCAGTCGGGACTTTTCCGCGCAGTATTTT.

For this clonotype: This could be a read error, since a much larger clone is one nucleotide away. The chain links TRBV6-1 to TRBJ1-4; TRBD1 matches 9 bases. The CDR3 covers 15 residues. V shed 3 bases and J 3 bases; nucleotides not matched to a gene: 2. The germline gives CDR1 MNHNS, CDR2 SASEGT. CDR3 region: CASSEGTGPNEKLFF. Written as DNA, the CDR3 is TGTGCCAGCAGTGAGGGGACAGGGCCTAATGAAAAACTGTTTTTT.

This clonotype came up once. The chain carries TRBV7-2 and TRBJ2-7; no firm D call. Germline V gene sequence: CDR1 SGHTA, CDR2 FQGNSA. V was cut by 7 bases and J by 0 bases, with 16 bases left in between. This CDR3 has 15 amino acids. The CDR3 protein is CASNPDGLSSYEQYF. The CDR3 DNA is TGTGCCAGCAACCCAGACGGCTTAAGCTCCTACGAGCAGTACTTC.